This T cell receptor beta chain was retrieved from a study of blood T cells in healthy people across ages. The V gene's germline CDR1 is ENHRY and CDR2 SYGVKD. Trimming cost V 8 bases and J 4 bases; bases outside gene matches: 3. The CDR3 totals 12 residues. Through a sample-barcoded 5' primer and a J-beta primer mix, a second PCR was run for about 6 to 11 cycles. Each cDNA molecule received a tag from a template-switch adaptor that had 12 random nucleotides. TCRdb recomputed calls from the 5' RACE reads with MiXCR, one row per CDR3 protein. The profile shows roughly 1,700,000 distinct CDR3 sequences, over 25% of them singletons.

Sequenced sample: blood. V is TRBV10-3 and J is TRBJ2-5, with 8 bases aligning to TRBD1. This TCR was recovered from a woman aged 25-40 years in good health. The CDR3 DNA sequence: TGTGCCATCCTCACAGGGGGAGAGACCCAGTACTTC. Its translation is CAILTGGETQYF.